The 17 T cell receptor beta chains below all came from one sample that was sequenced in a study of T-cell memory formation after mild COVID-19. MiXCR, run by TCRdb on the 5' RACE reads, gives a single entry per CDR3 protein. The sample holds 180,000 or so distinct CDR3 sequences, about 9.9% seen once. Sequenced sample: PBMCs or a T cell subset sorted from them (not recorded which). The origin of the receptors is a man between 18 and 35 years old who had mild COVID-19 (a few samples of this study predate the infection). Cell type and time point are not known.

There are many counts of this clonotype. Here the CDR3 DNA reads TGTGCCAGCAGTTTACGGCCTTCCGACGGGGCTTTCTTT. Translation gives CASSLRPSDGAFF. V usage is TRBV12-3 or TRBV12-4 and J usage is TRBJ1-1, with D uncertain. Trimming removed 2 bases from V and 11 bases from J, with 15 bases in between. The CDR3 totals 13 residues.

This clonotype showed up many times. The rearrangement links TRBV6-5 to TRBJ2-7; possible D gene TRBD1, 6 bases. CDR3 size: 15 residues. CDR1 MNHEY and CDR2 SVGAGI come from the germline V gene. The ends were cut back, 5 bases at V and 2 bases at J, with 16 bases in the middle. The CDR3 region is CASSPYPRGTYEQYF. In nucleotides, the CDR3 is TGTGCCAGCAGTCCATACCCCAGGGGCACCTACGAGCAGTACTTC.

This clonotype was recorded at least ten times. The rearrangement links TRBV3-1 to TRBJ2-1; TRBD2 matches at 7 bases. The V segment lost 4 bases and the J segment 8 bases; nucleotides outside the gene matches: 5. This CDR3 has 13 residues. Germline CDR1 reads LGHDT; CDR2 reads YNNKEL (reference sequence). CDR3 amino acids: CASSRGEGYEQFF. As DNA, the CDR3 is TGTGCCAGCAGCCGTGGGGAGGGTTATGAGCAGTTCTTC.

The chain recombines TRBV11-1 with TRBJ2-5; TRBD1 or TRBD2 may be the D gene (5 bases each). This CDR3 contains 15 residues. Germline-derived CDR1 and CDR2 are SGHAT and FQDESV (reference sequence). Between the trimmed V and J ends, which lost 5 bases and 4 bases, there was a span of 17 bases. CDR3 coding DNA: TGTGCCAGCAGCGCGGACTCAGGGCTATCAGAGACCCAGTACTTC. Residues: CASSADSGLSETQYF.

There are many counts of this clonotype. This sequence joins TRBV5-1 and TRBJ2-5, with D possibly TRBD2 on 6 matching bases. The CDR3 covers 15 residues. Germline assignment: CDR1 SGHRS and CDR2 YFSETQ. With 0 bases removed from V and 1 base from J, the gap between germline ends came to 10 bases. The DNA for the CDR3 is TGCGCCAGCAGCTTGGGCTTCGGGGGCCAAGAGACCCAGTACTTC. Translating it yields CASSLGFGGQETQYF.

J is TRBJ2-6 and V is TRBV5-1; 8 bases fit TRBD1. With V trimmed by 2 bases and J by 4 bases, 8 bases remained unmatched. The length of the CDR3 is 17 residues. The germline CDR1 and CDR2 sequences are SGHRS and YFSETQ. Here the CDR3 reads CASSLRAGGAGANVLTF. The DNA of the CDR3 is TGCGCCAGCAGCTTAAGGGCAGGGGGCGCCGGGGCCAACGTCCTGACTTTC. Filled out from reference TRBV5-1 and TRBJ2-6, the complete variable domain reads KAGVTQTPRYLIKTRGQQVTLSCSPISGHRSVSWYQQTPGQGLQFLFEYFSETQRNKGNFPGRFSGRQFSNSRSEMNVSTLELGDSALYLCASSLRAGGAGANVLTFGAGSRLTVL.

This chain links TRBV7-3 with TRBJ2-1; D tentatively reads TRBD1 or TRBD2 (5 bases each). Per the germline V gene, CDR1 is SGHTA and CDR2 is FQGTGA. Trimming removed 5 bases at V and 6 bases at J, with 17 bases between. CDR3 size: 15 residues. The CDR3 region has the DNA TGTGCCAGCAGCCCATCCCAGGGCAGCGGCAATGAGCAGTTCTTC. Encoded protein: CASSPSQGSGNEQFF.

The gene calls are TRBV7-2 and TRBJ2-7, with D hard to call. The CDR3 totals 12 residues. Germline-derived CDR1 and CDR2 are SGHTA and FQGNSA. Trimming removed 5 bases at V and 4 bases at J, with 9 bases between. The CDR3 sequence: CASSPSKYEQYF. CDR3 coding DNA: TGTGCCAGCAGCCCATCAAAATACGAGCAGTACTTC.

In this sample, this clonotype turned up many times. V and J are TRBV5-1 and TRBJ2-3, with TRBD2 matching 13 bases. The CDR3 covers 15 residues. The junction had 4 bases not matched to a gene; V was cut back by 6 bases and J by 3 bases. Germline loops: CDR1 SGHRS, CDR2 YFSETQ. This CDR3 reads CASTTSGGRTDTQYF. The CDR3 nucleotides read TGCGCCAGCACGACTAGCGGGGGGAGGACAGATACGCAGTATTTT.

This clonotype has more than one count but fewer than ten. The chain combines TRBV3-1 with TRBJ2-1, with D unclear. Germline V gene sequence: CDR1 LGHDT, CDR2 YNNKEL (reference sequence). Trimming took 4 bases from V and 9 from J, leaving 16 bases between them. The CDR3 consists of 14 residues. Here the CDR3 DNA reads TGTGCCAGCAGCCCAAGGGCGGAAGGCGGTGAGCAGTTCTTC. Protein product: CASSPRAEGGEQFF.

The chain employs TRBV6-5 and TRBJ1-5, with unresolved D. The CDR3 has 13 residues. CDR1 MNHEY and CDR2 SVGAGI come from the germline V gene. Deletions cut 5 bases from V and 9 bases from J, with 14 bases between. CDR3 in DNA: TGTGCCAGCAGTAGGAATCCCATCTGGCCCCAGCATTTT. Translation: CASSRNPIWPQHF.

The V gene is TRBV12-3 or TRBV12-4, the J gene TRBJ1-2; D is undetermined. The CDR3 is 13 amino acids. The V gene lost 5 bases and the J gene lost 4 bases, with 11 bases spanning the gap. The CDR3 region is CASSRGRGYGYTF. In nucleotides, the CDR3 is TGTGCCAGCAGTCGCGGGAGAGGCTATGGCTACACCTTC.

In this sample, this clonotype turned up a few times. This chain joins TRBV7-3 and TRBJ1-6; D is unresolved. Deletions cut 1 base from V and 10 bases from J, with 8 bases between. The CDR3 runs 13 residues. The germline V gene encodes CDR1 SGHTA and CDR2 FQGTGA. Here the CDR3 reads CASSLSLASPLHF. CDR3 coding DNA: TGTGCCAGCAGCTTAAGTTTGGCGTCACCCCTCCACTTT.

The chain joins TRBV5-1 to TRBJ2-3, with no clear D. Germline assignment: CDR1 SGHRS and CDR2 YFSETQ. The CDR3 sequence is 15 residues long. V lost 0 bases and J lost 0, with 8 bases in between. The CDR3 sequence: CASSLGGSSTDTQYF. CDR3 DNA: TGCGCCAGCAGCTTGGGTGGATCTAGCACAGATACGCAGTATTTT. Full variable domain (outside the CDR3, taken from reference TRBV5-1 and TRBJ2-3): KAGVTQTPRYLIKTRGQQVTLSCSPISGHRSVSWYQQTPGQGLQFLFEYFSETQRNKGNFPGRFSGRQFSNSRSEMNVSTLELGDSALYLCASSLGGSSTDTQYFGPGTRLTVL.

This clonotype was observed a handful of times. The V gene is TRBV7-6, the J gene TRBJ1-1; possibly TRBD1 for D (5 bases). This CDR3 is built from 13 residues. Deletions cut 6 bases from V and 1 base from J, with 9 bases between. From germline, CDR1 is SGHVS and CDR2 FNYEAQ. CDR3 bases: TGTGCCAGCAGTGCGACAGAGAACACTGAAGCTTTCTTT. Translation: CASSATENTEAFF.

The chain uses TRBV9 and TRBJ1-1, with TRBD1 matching 7 bases. The CDR3 has 13 amino acids. The J segment lost 1 base and the V segment lost 5 bases, leaving 2 bases of the junction unmatched. The germline gives CDR1 SGDLS, CDR2 YYNGEE. DNA for the CDR3: TGTGCCAGCAGGGGGACAGCGAACACTGAAGCTTTCTTT. Residues: CASRGTANTEAFF.

This clonotype has a count of ten or more. The chain links TRBV12-3 or TRBV12-4 to TRBJ2-3; D perhaps matches TRBD2 (5 bases). This CDR3 spans 14 amino acids. The V gene lost 2 bases and the J gene lost 4 bases, with 10 bases spanning the gap. The CDR3: CASSLNRGADTQYF. The CDR3 bases are TGTGCCAGCAGTTTAAACCGGGGAGCAGATACGCAGTATTTT.